The 10 T cell receptor beta chains in this list originate from one sample, sequenced in a study of vaccination and CD4 T cells after COVID-19 (dated by TCRdb to between 2021 and 2022). Library preparation used PCR. TCRdb names Illumina iSeq 100 as the instrument used. DNA from cultured CD4+ T cells was subjected to TCR sequencing with the Oncomine TCR Beta short-read assay at the Johns Hopkins FTIC core. The public reads were reprocessed in TCRdb via fastp at Q25 and MiXCR, keeping in-frame beta chains. Rows with one shared CDR3 protein collapse into an entry with the most common genes and DNA. Within this sample are some 25,000 distinct CDR3 sequences, with more than 35% of them counted one time only. The ten largest clones add up to roughly 7.8% of the sample. The treatment or condition label here, explained by the study, means: 10-day PBMC culture with coronavirus spike peptide pools or control peptides (ViraFEST assay).

No antigens are known for them. The sequenced sample was CD4+ T cells from blood, cultured in vitro. Receptor source: a human donor who had recovered from COVID-19.

This clonotype was seen only a few times. This rearrangement joins TRBV15 to TRBJ1-5; D is possibly TRBD1 (6 bases). Germline CDR1 reads LNHNV; CDR2 reads YYDKDF (reference sequence). The CDR3 contains 14 residues. V lost 4 bases to trimming and J lost 2 bases, with 9 bases between them. The CDR3 nucleotides read TGTGCCACCAGCATAAGGACAGGCAATCAGCCCCAGCATTTT. Translated, it gives CATSIRTGNQPQHF.

This sequence joins TRBV19 and TRBJ1-4, with D uncertain. Germline V lookup: CDR1 LNHDA, CDR2 SQIVND (reference sequence). V was trimmed by 4 bases and J by 8 bases, leaving 14 bases between them. This CDR3 region has 14 residues. The CDR3 bases are TGTGCCAGTAGTAACCGGGTTCTCCAGGAAAAACTGTTTTTT. It specifies CASSNRVLQEKLFF.

V is TRBV5-4 and J is TRBJ2-5; D perhaps matches TRBD2 (5 bases). The CDR3 has 18 amino acids. CDR1 is SGHNT, CDR2 YYREEE, per germline (reference sequence). The V end lost 4 bases, the J end lost 4 bases, and 26 bases lay between the germline ends. The CDR3 nucleotides read TGTGCCAGCAGCCCCGGGGTTTCCAATACGAAATCCCCAGAGACCCAGTACTTC. This gives the protein CASSPGVSNTKSPETQYF.

This clonotype has a single count. This chain links TRBV19 with TRBJ2-4, with 8 nucleotides matching TRBD1. Germline CDR1 is LNHDA and CDR2 is SQIVND (reference sequence). This CDR3 is built from 14 residues. J was trimmed by 8 bases and V by 5 bases; bases with no gene match: 8. The CDR3 is CASSLTGAVDIQYF. DNA of the CDR3: TGTGCCAGTAGTTTGACAGGGGCTGTCGACATTCAGTACTTC.

This rearrangement joins TRBV30 to TRBJ1-5, with 7 positions matching TRBD1. Trimming removed 1 base from V and 0 bases from J; junction bases left unmatched: 3. CDR1 and CDR2 from the germline V gene are GTSNPN and SVGIG (reference sequence). This CDR3 is 15 amino acids long. DNA for the CDR3: TGTGCCTGGAGTGAGGGGGCATATAGCAATCAGCCCCAGCATTTT. Translation: CAWSEGAYSNQPQHF.

CDR3 residues: CASNPQGRTKPQHF. DNA of the CDR3: TGTGCCAGCAACCCCCAGGGACGGACCAAGCCCCAGCATTTT. The V call is TRBV6-1, the J call TRBJ1-5; tentatively, D is TRBD1 (5 bases). The CDR3 has 14 residues. Germline-derived CDR1 and CDR2 are MNHNS and SASEGT. V lost 7 bases and J lost 8, with 18 bases in between.

This clonotype appeared a few times. The genes are TRBV28 and TRBJ2-2; 10 nucleotides line up with TRBD1. CDR3 length: 16 amino acids. V trimming: 6 bases; J trimming: 4 bases; junction bases outside the gene matches: 8. Germline V lookup: CDR1 MDHEN, CDR2 SYDVKM. CDR3 sequence: CASRETGGSGTGELFF. In DNA form, the CDR3 reads TGTGCCAGCAGGGAGACAGGGGGCTCTGGCACCGGGGAGCTGTTTTTT.

This clonotype has a handful of counts. V is TRBV20-1 and J is TRBJ2-2; TRBD1 or TRBD2 may be the D gene (5 bases each). Germline V gene data show CDR1 as DFQATT and CDR2 as SNEGSKA (reference sequence). Trimming removed 6 bases at V and 7 bases at J, with 12 bases between. The CDR3 is 12 amino acids. CDR3 region: CSANGGVGELFF. The CDR3 nucleotides are TGCAGTGCAAATGGGGGTGTCGGGGAGCTGTTTTTT.

The rearrangement links TRBV6-5 to TRBJ1-6; D is perhaps TRBD1 (6 bases). Germline loops: CDR1 MNHEY, CDR2 SVGAGI. The CDR3 length is 17 residues. The V end lost 0 bases, the J end lost 0 bases, and 9 bases lay between the germline ends. CDR3 DNA sequence: TGTGCCAGCAGTTACTCAAGGGGGAGCTCCTATAATTCACCCCTCCACTTT. It is translated as CASSYSRGSSYNSPLHF.

CDR3 sequence: CASSESWGHSYNSPLHF. DNA for the CDR3: TGCGCCAGCAGTGAGTCCTGGGGACACTCCTATAATTCACCCCTCCACTTT. This rearrangement joins TRBV10-2 to TRBJ1-6, with D maybe TRBD1 (6 bases). V was shortened by 0 bases and J by 0 bases, with 9 bases between the two germline ends. The CDR3 length is 17 residues. CDR1 and CDR2 from the germline V gene are WSHSY and SAAADI.